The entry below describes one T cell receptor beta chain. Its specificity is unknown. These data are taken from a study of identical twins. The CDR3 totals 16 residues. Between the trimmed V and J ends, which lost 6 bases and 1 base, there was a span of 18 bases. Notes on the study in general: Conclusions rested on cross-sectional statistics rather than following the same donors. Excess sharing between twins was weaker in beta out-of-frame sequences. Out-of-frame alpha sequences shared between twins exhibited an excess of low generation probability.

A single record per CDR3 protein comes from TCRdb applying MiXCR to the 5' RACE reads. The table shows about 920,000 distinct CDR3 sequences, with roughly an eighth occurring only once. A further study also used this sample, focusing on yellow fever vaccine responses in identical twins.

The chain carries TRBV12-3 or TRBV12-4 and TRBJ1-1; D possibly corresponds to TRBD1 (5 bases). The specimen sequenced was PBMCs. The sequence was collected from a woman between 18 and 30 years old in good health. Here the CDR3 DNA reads TGTGCCAGCAGCCTCCACCCGGGTGGGGCGAACACTGAAGCTTTCTTT. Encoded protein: CASSLHPGGANTEAFF.